A single sample gave rise to the 22 T cell receptor beta chains below, sequenced in a study of OX40 agonist ivuxolimab in advanced cancers. Assay: immunoSEQ multiplex PCR; the TCRdb copy retains only in-frame clones and omits some. The sample has about 79,000 clones, over 70% seen once; the top ten hold over 3.5%. Specimen: CD4+ or CD8+ T cells sorted from blood, collected in a trial of the OX40 agonist ivuxolimab. The receptor source for this set is an adult with an advanced solid tumor such as melanoma, head and neck, liver or kidney cancer.

The chain joins TRBV7-8 to TRBJ2-1; D possibly corresponds to TRBD1 (5 bases). The length of the CDR3 is 16 residues. V was clipped by 0 bases and J by 8 bases, with 17 bases between them. The germline V gene encodes CDR1 SGHVS and CDR2 FQNEAQ. The CDR3 nucleotides read TGTGCCAGCAGCTTAGCAAGTGGTGGGGCCCCCCATGAGCAGTTCTTC. Its protein product is CASSLASGGAPHEQFF.

As for this clone: This sample includes further DNA sequences coding for the same CDR3. The genes are TRBV7-9 and TRBJ1-2; TRBD1 matches at 7 bases. This CDR3 has 14 residues. V was clipped by 2 bases and J by 0 bases; unmatched bases: 0. Per germline, CDR1 SEHNR and CDR2 FQNEAQ (reference sequence). CDR3 DNA: TGTGCCAGCAGCTTACAGGGGGCTAACTATGGCTACACCTTC. Protein: CASSLQGANYGYTF.

This chain uses TRBV6-6 with TRBJ2-1, with 10 bases fitting TRBD2. From germline, CDR1 is MNHNY and CDR2 SVGAGI (reference sequence). The CDR3 extends over 16 amino acids. V was clipped by 2 bases and J by 3 bases; unmatched bases: 4. CDR3 loop: CASSYPGTSVYNEQFF. The CDR3 bases are TGTGCCAGCAGTTACCCAGGGACTAGCGTCTACAATGAGCAGTTCTTC.

V is TRBV19 and J is TRBJ1-5, with unresolved D. Germline CDR1 LNHDA, CDR2 SQIVND (reference sequence). The CDR3 is made up of 14 amino acids. Trimming shortened V by 5 bases and J by 2 bases, and 10 bases separated the two germline ends. CDR3 in amino acids: CASSSEARNQPQHF. CDR3 DNA: TGTGCCAGTAGTTCGGAAGCCCGCAATCAGCCCCAGCATTTT.

The genes are TRBV7-2 and TRBJ2-7; the D is unclear. The ends were cut back, 5 bases at V and 9 bases at J, with 20 bases in the middle. The CDR3 length is 14 residues. CDR1 is SGHTA, CDR2 FQGNSA, per germline. This chain's CDR3 is CASSPSPLRDGQYF. CDR3 bases: TGTGCCAGCAGCCCATCCCCCCTACGAGACGGGCAGTACTTC.

V and J are TRBV27 and TRBJ2-6, with TRBD1 identical over 7 bases. The CDR3 contains 14 residues. Germline V gene sequence: CDR1 MNHEY, CDR2 SMNVEV (reference sequence). Trimming cost V 6 bases and J 4 bases; bases outside gene matches: 3. CDR3 sequence reads: CASRRGRGANVLTF. The DNA of the CDR3 is TGTGCCAGCAGAAGGGGGCGGGGGGCCAACGTCCTGACTTTC.

The V gene is TRBV5-1, the J gene TRBJ1-1; possible D gene TRBD1, 6 bases. The CDR3 is 14 residues long. The germline CDR1 and CDR2 sequences are SGHRS and YFSETQ. Between the trimmed V and J ends, which lost 3 bases and 6 bases, there was a span of 15 bases. CDR3 in DNA: TGCGCCAGCAGCTCTACAGGGTTGTTGGCTGAAGCTTTCTTT. This sequence encodes CASSSTGLLAEAFF. Supplemented by reference TRBV5-1 and TRBJ1-1, the full variable domain reads KAGVTQTPRYLIKTRGQQVTLSCSPISGHRSVSWYQQTPGQGLQFLFEYFSETQRNKGNFPGRFSGRQFSNSRSEMNVSTLELGDSALYLCASSSTGLLAEAFFGQGTRLTVV.

This clone was seen only a few times. This chain links TRBV27 with TRBJ1-4; no clear D. Germline CDR1 is MNHEY and CDR2 is SMNVEV (reference sequence). CDR3 length: 13 residues. Trimming removed 4 bases from V and 3 bases from J, with 6 bases in between. The CDR3 spells CASSSFSNEKLFF. The CDR3 DNA reads TGTGCCAGCAGTTCATTTTCTAATGAAAAACTGTTTTTT.

This clone appeared once. The genes are TRBV11-3 and TRBJ1-2; maybe TRBD1 (6 bases). The CDR3 sequence is 14 residues long. The V gene's germline CDR1 is SGHNT and CDR2 YENEEA. Trimming stripped 2 bases from V and 6 bases from J, with 13 bases between. The CDR3 coding sequence is TGTGCCAGCAGCTTAACGGGCAGGGACAATGGCTACACCTTC. Residues: CASSLTGRDNGYTF.

The chain has TRBV7-8 and TRBJ2-1; D possibly matches TRBD1 or TRBD2 (5 bases each). CDR1 and CDR2 from the germline V gene are SGHVS and FQNEAQ. This CDR3 has 16 residues. Between the trimmed V and J ends, which lost 1 base and 4 bases, there was a span of 14 bases. CDR3 sequence: CASSLGGSGAYNEQFF. The CDR3 region has the DNA TGTGCCAGCAGCTTAGGGGGCTCCGGGGCATACAATGAGCAGTTCTTC.

This chain joins TRBV18 and TRBJ2-3; D remains unclear. The CDR3 totals 15 residues. Per germline, CDR1 KGHSH and CDR2 LQKENI. V dropped 2 bases and J dropped 4 bases, with 13 bases sitting between them. The CDR3 loop reads CASSPMGPAPDTQYF. In DNA, the CDR3 is TGTGCCAGCTCACCAATGGGCCCAGCCCCAGATACGCAGTATTTT.

In this sample, this clone turned up once. The chain employs TRBV2 and TRBJ1-5; D may be TRBD1 (6 bases). Trimming cost V 6 bases and J 3 bases, with 15 bases left between them. Germline V gene data show CDR1 as SNHLY and CDR2 as FYNNEI. The CDR3 has 15 amino acids. CDR3 nucleotides: TGTGCCAGCAGGCCACAGGGAGTTGTCAATCAGCCCCAGCATTTT. Its translation is CASRPQGVVNQPQHF.

The chain carries TRBV2 and TRBJ1-1; D remains ambiguous. Trimming pared 3 bases from V and 5 bases from J, leaving 10 bases between. The germline V gene has CDR1 SNHLY and CDR2 FYNNEI. The CDR3 sequence is 13 residues long. CDR3 amino acids: CASSEDLGTEAFF. In DNA, the CDR3 is TGTGCCAGCAGTGAGGACTTGGGAACTGAAGCTTTCTTT.

The rearrangement joins TRBV5-1 to TRBJ1-6, with a possible D match to TRBD1 (5 bases). CDR3 length: 15 residues. The germline CDR1 and CDR2 sequences are SGHRS and YFSETQ. V lost 4 bases, J lost 7 bases, and 15 bases lay in between. The CDR3 is CASSLMGGVNSPLHF. In DNA, the CDR3 is TGCGCCAGCAGCCTGATGGGGGGTGTAAATTCACCCCTCCACTTT.

The rearrangement joins TRBV6-6 to TRBJ2-5; the D gene is possibly TRBD1 (5 bases). V lost 8 bases, J lost 0 bases, and 13 bases lay in between. CDR1 MNHNY and CDR2 SVGAGI come from the germline V gene (reference sequence). The CDR3 spans 14 residues. CDR3: CASWTGHYQETQYF. As DNA, the CDR3 is TGTGCCAGCTGGACCGGACACTACCAAGAGACCCAGTACTTC.

V and J are TRBV10-3 and TRBJ2-1; 10 positions match TRBD1. With V trimmed by 11 bases and J by 10 bases, 20 bases remained unmatched. The germline CDR1 and CDR2 sequences are ENHRY and SYGVKD. The CDR3 is 16 residues long. The CDR3, as DNA: TGTGCCTCCAAAAGATCTGGGACAGGGGCCGCGCAGGAGCAGTTCTTC. Translated, it gives CASKRSGTGAAQEQFF.

The genes are TRBV6-1 and TRBJ2-2, with D unclear. Germline V gives CDR1 MNHNS, CDR2 SASEGT. The V gene lost 3 bases and the J gene lost 5 bases, with 7 bases spanning the gap. The CDR3 has 13 residues. This CDR3 reads CASSDRMTGELFF. In DNA, the CDR3 is TGTGCCAGCAGTGACAGGATGACCGGGGAGCTGTTTTTT.

The chain employs TRBV6-6 and TRBJ1-5; 7 bases are a match to TRBD1. The germline V gene has CDR1 MNHNY and CDR2 SVGAGI (reference sequence). J lost 0 bases, V lost 6 bases, and 5 bases had no gene match. This CDR3 is 15 amino acids long. DNA of the CDR3: TGTGCCAGCAGCCCGGGACAGTATAGCAATCAGCCCCAGCATTTT. Its protein is CASSPGQYSNQPQHF.

The chain is built from TRBV11-2 and TRBJ2-3; maybe TRBD2 (6 bases). This CDR3 comprises 12 residues. The germline V gene encodes CDR1 SGHAT and CDR2 FQNNGV. V lost 1 base to trimming and J lost 11 bases, with 10 bases between them. CDR3 nucleotides: TGTGCCAGCAGCTTAGCGGGGGTGTTGCAGTATTTT. Translated: CASSLAGVLQYF. Full variable domain (remainder filled in from reference TRBV11-2 and TRBJ2-3): EAGVAQSPRYKIIEKRQSVAFWCNPISGHATLYWYQQILGQGPKLLIQFQNNGVVDDSQLPKDRFSAERLKGVDSTLKIQPAKLEDSAVYLCASSLAGVLQYFGPGTRLTVL.

The V gene is TRBV5-1, the J gene TRBJ2-7, with 10 nucleotides matching TRBD2. CDR3 length: 15 amino acids. Germline CDR1 reads SGHRS; CDR2 reads YFSETQ. V was pared by 4 bases and J by 8 bases, with 12 bases of the junction left unmatched. The CDR3 DNA sequence: TGCGCCAGCAGCCCGGACCCGGGACTAGCGCACCAGCAGTACTTC. Translation gives CASSPDPGLAHQQYF.

This chain connects TRBV7-9 to TRBJ2-5; 14 bases align to TRBD2. CDR3 length: 15 amino acids. Germline-derived CDR1 and CDR2 are SEHNR and FQNEAQ (reference sequence). V was pared by 4 bases and J by 10 bases, with 8 bases of the junction left unmatched. This CDR3 is CASSSMTSGGADQYF. The DNA of the CDR3 is TGTGCCAGCAGCTCGATGACTAGCGGGGGGGCTGACCAGTACTTC.

In this sample, this clone turned up a few times. The rearrangement uses TRBV6-1 and TRBJ1-1; a possible D gene is TRBD1 (5 bases). CDR1 and CDR2 (germline): MNHNS, SASEGT. This CDR3 spans 14 amino acids. V was cut by 5 bases and J by 3 bases, with 13 bases left in between. CDR3 amino acids: CASSTGVEYTEAFF. In DNA form, the CDR3 reads TGTGCCAGCAGTACAGGAGTTGAGTACACTGAAGCTTTCTTT.